A single sample is the source of the 32 T cell receptor beta chains below, sequenced in a study of T cells after yellow fever vaccination (dated 2019 in TCRdb). According to the study, the label for this sample's treatment or condition signals: live attenuated yellow fever vaccine strain. The library came from 5' RACE. Instrument on record: Illumina NovaSeq 6000. The raw public reads went through TCRdb reprocessing: fastp at Q25, MiXCR clone calling, in-frame beta chains kept. CDR3 protein duplicates are merged, each entry listing the most common genes and DNA. This sample lists over 250,000 distinct CDR3 sequences; 4.1% were detected once. The ten top clones hold 20% to 25% of the sample. Here the sequenced sample was PBMCs, taken 5 days after the yellow fever booster vaccination. These receptors all stem from a man between 18 and 35 years old who received the YFV17D yellow fever vaccine.

The CDR3, as DNA: TGCAGTGCTAGGCGGACGGCGAACACCGGGGAGCTGTTTTTT. It yields the protein CSARRTANTGELFF. The rearrangement joins TRBV20-1 to TRBJ2-2; no reliable D call. Looked up from germline, CDR1 is DFQATT and CDR2 is SNEGSKA (reference sequence). Deletions cut 3 bases from V and 0 bases from J, with 8 bases between. The CDR3 runs 14 residues.

The chain carries TRBV19 and TRBJ1-2; the D is unclear. The CDR3 loop spans 15 amino acids. Germline CDR1 and CDR2: LNHDA and SQIVND (reference sequence). The V gene lost 3 bases and the J gene lost 3 bases, with 14 bases spanning the gap. CDR3: CASSMESGNYYGYTF. The CDR3 region has the DNA TGTGCCAGTAGTATGGAGTCGGGGAACTACTATGGCTACACCTTC.

This clonotype was found many times. This chain connects TRBV18 to TRBJ2-2, with unresolved D. CDR3 size: 15 residues. From germline, CDR1 is KGHSH and CDR2 LQKENI. V was clipped by 8 bases and J by 5 bases, with 18 bases between them. CDR3 nucleotide sequence: TGTGCCAGCACATCACTCGGGTCCCCGACCGGGGAGCTGTTTTTT. This sequence encodes CASTSLGSPTGELFF.

This clonotype appeared many times. This may be a read error, as it is one base from a much larger clone. The chain couples TRBV5-1 to TRBJ2-5; 13 bases line up with TRBD2. The CDR3 runs to 15 residues. Germline V lookup: CDR1 SGHRS, CDR2 YFSETQ. V dropped 1 base and J dropped 3; count of bases not matched to a gene: 0. The CDR3 sequence: CASSLTSGGEETQYF. CDR3 bases: TGCGCCAGCAGCTTGACTAGCGGGGGGGAAGAGACCCAGTACTTC.

The V and J genes are TRBV4-2 and TRBJ1-6; a weak D match, TRBD1 (5 bases). There are 14 residues in the CDR3. With 4 bases removed from V and 7 bases from J, the gap between germline ends came to 11 bases. Per germline, CDR1 LGHNA and CDR2 YNFKEQ. The CDR3 protein is CASSPVGENSPLHF. The CDR3 DNA reads as TGTGCCAGCAGCCCGGTGGGGGAAAATTCACCCCTCCACTTT.

The sample holds a few counts of this clonotype. V gene TRBV7-2 combines with J gene TRBJ2-1; no reliable D call. The germline V and J ends were trimmed by 5 bases and 10 bases, with 18 bases remaining between them. Germline assignment: CDR1 SGHTA and CDR2 FQGNSA. There are 14 residues in the CDR3. As DNA, the CDR3 is TGTGCCAGCAGCCGCCTCACTACCGGTTTGGAGCAGTTCTTC. It specifies CASSRLTTGLEQFF.

This clonotype was found a few times. The gene calls are TRBV7-2 and TRBJ2-7; 12 nucleotides line up with TRBD2. CDR3 length: 14 residues. The ends lost 5 bases at V and 6 bases at J; junction bases unmatched: 5. Per germline, CDR1 SGHTA and CDR2 FQGNSA. The CDR3 spells CASSITSGGPEQYV. Here the CDR3 DNA reads TGTGCCAGCAGCATCACTAGCGGGGGGCCCGAGCAGTACGTC.

V and J are TRBV6-1 and TRBJ2-1; 8 nucleotides line up with TRBD1. Germline lookup yields CDR1 MNHNS and CDR2 SASEGT. The ends lost 2 bases at V and 14 bases at J; junction bases unmatched: 5. This CDR3 has 12 amino acids. The CDR3 sequence: CASSEMGQAKFF. The CDR3 nucleotides are TGTGCCAGCAGTGAAATGGGACAGGCGAAGTTCTTC.

This clonotype was detected only a few times. CDR3 residues: CASSFFPRSGTF. The CDR3 bases are TGTGCCAGCAGCTTCTTCCCACGGTCTGGCACCTTC. V gene TRBV7-8 combines with J gene TRBJ1-2; D remains unclear. CDR3 size: 12 residues. Germline-derived CDR1 and CDR2 are SGHVS and FQNEAQ. With 3 bases removed from V and 13 bases from J, the gap between germline ends came to 15 bases.

V and J are TRBV6-1 and TRBJ1-1; perhaps TRBD1 as D (5 bases). V lost 7 bases to trimming and J lost 0 bases, with 15 bases between them. The CDR3 consists of 15 residues. Germline V CDR1 and CDR2: MNHNS, SASEGT. The CDR3 sequence is CASTVGGRMNTEAFF. The CDR3 nucleotides are TGTGCCAGCACCGTTGGGGGTCGAATGAACACTGAAGCTTTCTTT.

This chain uses TRBV18 with TRBJ1-3; tentatively, D is TRBD1 (5 bases). This CDR3 comprises 15 residues. V was clipped by 6 bases and J by 2 bases, with 14 bases between them. The V gene's germline CDR1 is KGHSH and CDR2 LQKENI. CDR3 DNA: TGTGCCAGCTCTCAAGACAGCCCACCTGGAAACACCATATATTTT. It translates to CASSQDSPPGNTIYF. The full variable domain, in which reference TRBV18 and TRBJ1-3 provide the parts outside the CDR3, is NAGVMQNPRHLVRRRGQEARLRCSPMKGHSHVYWYRQLPEEGLKFMVYLQKENIIDESGMPKERFSAEFPKEGPSILRIQQVVRGDSAAYFCASSQDSPPGNTIYFGEGSWLTVV.

The rearrangement links TRBV30 to TRBJ1-4; D remains ambiguous. The CDR3 consists of 13 residues. Germline assignment: CDR1 GTSNPN and CDR2 SVGIG (reference sequence). Trimming shortened V by 1 base and J by 0 bases, and 3 bases separated the two germline ends. CDR3 in amino acids: CAWSAATNEKLFF. For the CDR3, the DNA is TGTGCCTGGAGTGCTGCAACTAATGAAAAACTGTTTTTT.

The chain recombines TRBV10-3 with TRBJ1-1; a weak D match, TRBD1 (6 bases). The V and J ends lost 0 bases and 10 bases respectively, with 15 bases between them. This CDR3 has 14 amino acids. CDR1 and CDR2 from the germline V gene are ENHRY and SYGVKD. The chain's CDR3 is CAISESAGGHGAFF. For the CDR3, the DNA is TGTGCCATCAGTGAGTCGGCGGGGGGCCACGGAGCTTTCTTT.

This clonotype was found many times. The CDR3 nucleotides are TGTGCCAGCAGCTTAGAAGGGCCAGGGGCCTCTAACTATGGCTACACCTTC. This gives the protein CASSLEGPGASNYGYTF. The V call is TRBV7-2, the J call TRBJ1-2, with D possibly being TRBD1 (6 bases). Germline V gene sequence: CDR1 SGHTA, CDR2 FQGNSA. CDR3 size: 17 residues. Deletions cut 1 base from V and 0 bases from J, with 15 bases between.

The chain combines TRBV3-1 with TRBJ2-6; a weak D match, TRBD1 (6 bases). Trimming took 7 bases from V and 3 from J, leaving 16 bases between them. Germline V gene sequence: CDR1 LGHDT, CDR2 YNNKEL (reference sequence). The CDR3 runs to 16 residues. The CDR3 sequence is CASMKQGWFGANVLTF. DNA for the CDR3: TGTGCCAGCATGAAACAGGGTTGGTTTGGGGCCAACGTCCTGACTTTC.

This clonotype was counted at least ten times. The chain has TRBV20-1 and TRBJ2-7; D unresolved. Per the germline V gene, CDR1 is DFQATT and CDR2 is SNEGSKA (reference sequence). V was trimmed by 0 bases and J by 2 bases, leaving 11 bases between them. This CDR3 has 14 amino acids. CDR3 protein: CSARDVRSTYEQYF. Here the CDR3 DNA reads TGCAGTGCTAGAGATGTACGGAGTACCTACGAGCAGTACTTC.

This clonotype came up a few times. The V call is TRBV6-5, the J call TRBJ1-3; D possibly corresponds to TRBD1 (5 bases). Trimming took off 4 bases at V and 0 bases at J, with 10 bases between the two ends. The germline gives CDR1 MNHEY, CDR2 SVGAGI. There are 15 residues in the CDR3. CDR3 amino acids: CASSSRVPSGNTIYF. The CDR3 DNA sequence: TGTGCCAGCAGTTCCAGGGTCCCCTCTGGAAACACCATATATTTT.

The V call is TRBV4-1, the J call TRBJ2-5; 7 positions match TRBD2. The germline V gene encodes CDR1 MGHRA and CDR2 YSYEKL. The V and J ends lost 2 bases and 4 bases, in that order; junction bases with no gene match: 7. This CDR3 spans 15 amino acids. In DNA, the CDR3 is TGCGCCAGCAGCCAATATGGGAGGGAAGGAGAGACCCAGTACTTC. As protein: CASSQYGREGETQYF.

The chain is built from TRBV28 and TRBJ2-2, with 8 bases aligning to TRBD1. The CDR3 sequence is 14 residues long. Germline V gene data show CDR1 as MDHEN and CDR2 as SYDVKM. V lost 8 bases to trimming and J lost 6 bases; unmatched junction nucleotides: 8. The CDR3 loop reads CASLQTGAAGELFF. The CDR3 nucleotides are TGTGCCAGCCTCCAGACAGGGGCGGCCGGGGAGCTGTTTTTT.

The chain has TRBV29-1 and TRBJ2-3; no definite D call. Germline CDR1 SQVTM, CDR2 ANQGSEA. V lost 0 bases and J lost 2, with 15 bases in between. The CDR3 length is 16 residues. The CDR3 protein is CSVEENIGRLTDTQYF. The DNA for the CDR3 is TGCAGCGTTGAAGAAAATATCGGCAGACTCACAGATACGCAGTATTTT.

This chain uses TRBV19 with TRBJ1-4, with D possibly TRBD1 on 6 matching bases. The germline V gene has CDR1 LNHDA and CDR2 SQIVND (reference sequence). There are 16 residues in the CDR3. With 5 bases removed from V and 0 bases from J, the gap between germline ends came to 13 bases. Here the CDR3 DNA reads TGTGCCAGTAGTCTCGGACAGCATGCAACTAATGAAAAACTGTTTTTT. Protein: CASSLGQHATNEKLFF.

This clonotype has ten or more counts. Relative to the germline gene, one junction end is altered; a read error may explain this. This rearrangement joins TRBV14 to TRBJ2-3; D might be TRBD2 (5 bases). The CDR3 has 13 amino acids. In germline, CDR1 is SGHDN, CDR2 FVKESK. CDR3 nucleotides: TGTGCCAGCAGCAAAGACTACGGAGATACGCAGTATTTT. Its translation: CASSKDYGDTQYF.

A few counts support this clonotype. V usage is TRBV15 and J usage is TRBJ1-4, with D hard to call. V was cut by 3 bases and J by 3 bases, with 14 bases left in between. The CDR3 is 16 residues long. Germline CDR1 and CDR2: LNHNV and YYDKDF (reference sequence). The CDR3 region is CATSRDSVVANEKLFF. CDR3 DNA sequence: TGTGCCACCAGCAGGGACTCGGTAGTGGCTAATGAAAAACTGTTTTTT.

This clonotype was seen repeatedly, ten times or more. The rearrangement links TRBV5-5 to TRBJ1-2; TRBD1 might be the D (6 bases). V was clipped by 3 bases and J by 5 bases, with 20 bases between them. The CDR3 has 16 residues. Germline CDR1 and CDR2: SGHKS and YYEKEE (reference sequence). The CDR3 protein is CASSSQPTGRAYGYTF. The CDR3 DNA reads TGTGCCAGCAGCTCTCAACCCACAGGGAGGGCATATGGCTACACCTTC.

This clonotype has a handful of counts. V gene TRBV6-5 combines with J gene TRBJ2-3, with no clear D. CDR1 is MNHEY and CDR2 is SVGAGI in the germline V gene. The ends were cut back, 6 bases at V and 0 bases at J, with 16 bases in the middle. The CDR3 covers 16 residues. The DNA for the CDR3 is TGTGCCAGCAGCTCAGGCCCGACTTCTAGCACAGATACGCAGTATTTT. This translates into CASSSGPTSSTDTQYF.

This chain links TRBV20-1 with TRBJ1-1; D gene ambiguous. Germline V lookup: CDR1 DFQATT, CDR2 SNEGSKA (reference sequence). Trimming stripped 6 bases from V and 0 bases from J, with 20 bases between. The CDR3 spans 16 residues. The CDR3 reads CSALPPGRLMNTEAFF. The CDR3 DNA is TGCAGTGCACTCCCCCCCGGGAGACTGATGAACACTGAAGCTTTCTTT.

V usage is TRBV6-5 and J usage is TRBJ1-5; D perhaps matches TRBD1 (5 bases). The CDR3 has 14 residues. Germline V gene data show CDR1 as MNHEY and CDR2 as SVGAGI. V lost 2 bases and J lost 1, with 6 bases in between. Written as DNA, the CDR3 is TGTGCCAGCAGTTACGGGGGGAGCAATCAGCCCCAGCATTTT. Translation: CASSYGGSNQPQHF.

V usage is TRBV11-2 and J usage is TRBJ1-2; D possibly corresponds to TRBD1 (6 bases). This CDR3 region has 14 residues. V was cut by 0 bases and J by 8 bases, with 13 bases left in between. Germline loops: CDR1 SGHAT, CDR2 FQNNGV. The CDR3 reads CASSLDWGARGYTF. CDR3 bases: TGTGCCAGCAGCTTAGATTGGGGGGCTCGGGGCTACACCTTC.

This clonotype was observed at least ten times. This chain joins TRBV12-3 or TRBV12-4 and TRBJ2-2, with 8 bases matching TRBD1. The CDR3 is made up of 17 amino acids. Trimming cost V 9 bases and J 4 bases; bases outside gene matches: 16. CDR3 loop: CASKPPAGTGRTGELFF. The CDR3, as DNA: TGTGCCAGTAAACCGCCCGCCGGGACAGGACGCACCGGGGAGCTGTTTTTT.

The chain links TRBV25-1 to TRBJ2-1, with TRBD2 identical over 8 bases. This CDR3 is 11 amino acids long. The germline V gene encodes CDR1 MGHDK and CDR2 SYGVNS. With V trimmed by 11 bases and J by 9 bases, 6 bases remained unmatched. The CDR3 DNA sequence: TGTGCCTCGGGGGGGGGAGGTGAGCAGTTCTTC. It yields the protein CASGGGGEQFF. The full variable domain, with the rest looked up from reference TRBV25-1 and TRBJ2-1, is EADIYQTPRYLVIGTGKKITLECSQTMGHDKMYWYQQDPGMELHLIHYSYGVNSTEKGDLSSESTVSRIRTEHFPLTLESARPSHTSQYLCASGGGGEQFFGPGTRLTVL.

This clonotype was found a few times. V and J are TRBV5-1 and TRBJ1-4, with 7 bases aligning to TRBD1. The CDR3 is 15 amino acids. V gave up 3 bases and J gave up 6 bases; unmatched junction bases: 8. Germline V gene sequence: CDR1 SGHRS, CDR2 YFSETQ. CDR3 in amino acids: CASSSGPGQDEKLFF. CDR3 nucleotide sequence: TGCGCCAGCAGCTCGGGACCTGGACAGGATGAAAAACTGTTTTTT.

At least ten counts were recorded for this clonotype. The chain uses TRBV6-6 and TRBJ2-3; D may be TRBD2 (6 bases). V lost 0 bases and J lost 4, with 17 bases in between. Germline V lookup: CDR1 MNHNY, CDR2 SVGAGI (reference sequence). The CDR3 loop spans 17 amino acids. The CDR3 bases are TGTGCCAGCAGTTACTCGAGTGGGACTTTACGGCCAGATACGCAGTATTTT. Its translation: CASSYSSGTLRPDTQYF.